A single sample gave rise to the 20 T cell receptor beta chains below, sequenced in a study of CD8 T cells in ankylosing spondylitis. TCRdb re-derived calls from the 5' RACE reads in MiXCR, one entry per CDR3 protein. The data hold some 140,000 distinct CDR3 sequences, with roughly 6.6% observed a single time. The specimen was blood, either unsorted or a sorted T cell fraction (not recorded which). The receptor source for this set is a female donor with ankylosing spondylitis or in good health (not recorded which).

This clonotype was seen at least ten times. The rearrangement links TRBV20-1 to TRBJ2-3; D is unclear. The CDR3 is 16 residues long. V dropped 4 bases and J dropped 0 bases, with 17 bases sitting between them. Germline V gene sequence: CDR1 DFQATT, CDR2 SNEGSKA (reference sequence). The CDR3 bases are TGCAGTGCTACCTACGCAACCCCTTCTAGCACAGATACGCAGTATTTT. Its protein product is CSATYATPSSTDTQYF.

This clonotype appeared many times. J is TRBJ2-2 and V is TRBV5-6; 7 bases agree with TRBD2. CDR3 length: 16 residues. The germline V gene encodes CDR1 SGHDT and CDR2 YYEEEE. Trimming at V came to 0 bases and at J to 2 bases, leaving 4 bases not matched to a gene. This CDR3 reads CASSLVSGGNTGELFF. Here the CDR3 DNA reads TGTGCCAGCAGCTTGGTGTCGGGGGGAAACACCGGGGAGCTGTTTTTT.

This clonotype has ten or more counts. The chain has TRBV20-1 and TRBJ1-2; D is possibly TRBD1 (6 bases). This CDR3 spans 12 amino acids. From germline, CDR1 is DFQATT and CDR2 SNEGSKA (reference sequence). V was clipped by 0 bases and J by 6 bases, with 8 bases between them. The CDR3 loop reads CSAREGGDGYTF. The CDR3 region has the DNA TGCAGTGCTAGAGAAGGGGGGGATGGCTACACCTTC.

This clonotype showed up just a few times. This may be a read error, as it is one base from a much larger clone. V is TRBV12-3 or TRBV12-4 and J is TRBJ2-2; 9 bases agree with TRBD1. This CDR3 has 18 amino acids. The CDR3 protein is CAISLSRMGQGSTGELFF. CDR3 nucleotide sequence: TGTGCCATCAGTTTAAGTCGAATGGGACAGGGTAGCACCGGGGAGCTGTTTTTT.

This clonotype was detected ten times or more. This chain links TRBV7-9 with TRBJ1-2; 8 bases match TRBD1. CDR3 length: 12 residues. The germline gives CDR1 SEHNR, CDR2 FQNEAQ (reference sequence). V was pared by 3 bases and J by 8 bases, with 2 bases of the junction left unmatched. The CDR3 spells CASSLGTGGYTF. In DNA form, the CDR3 reads TGTGCCAGCAGCTTGGGGACAGGAGGCTACACCTTC.

Many counts were recorded for this clonotype. The genes are TRBV7-9 and TRBJ1-1; D gene uncertain. This CDR3 is 14 amino acids long. Germline V gives CDR1 SEHNR, CDR2 FQNEAQ (reference sequence). Between the trimmed V and J ends, which lost 5 bases and 1 base, there was a span of 11 bases. The CDR3 DNA reads as TGTGCCAGCAGCGCATGGGAATCGAACACTGAAGCTTTCTTT. Protein: CASSAWESNTEAFF. The full variable domain, with the rest looked up from reference TRBV7-9 and TRBJ1-1, is DTGVSQNPRHKITKRGQNVTFRCDPISEHNRLYWYRQTLGQGPEFLTYFQNEAQLEKSRLLSDRFSAERPKGSFSTLEIQRTEQGDSAMYLCASSAWESNTEAFFGQGTRLTVV.

The sample holds many counts of this clonotype. The chain has TRBV6-5 and TRBJ1-1; TRBD1 might be the D (5 bases). Germline assignment: CDR1 MNHEY and CDR2 SVGAGI. V lost 4 bases and J 5 bases, leaving 8 bases between the germline ends. The CDR3 is 12 residues long. The chain's CDR3 is CASSFSGTEAFF. Here the CDR3 DNA reads TGTGCCAGCAGTTTCTCAGGGACTGAAGCTTTCTTT.

This clonotype was counted ten times or more. The chain has TRBV5-5 and TRBJ1-3, with a tentative D call TRBD1 (5 bases). V dropped 5 bases and J dropped 6 bases, with 15 bases sitting between them. Germline V gene sequence: CDR1 SGHKS, CDR2 YYEKEE (reference sequence). CDR3 length: 14 residues. The CDR3 loop reads CASRFGTLANTIYF. In DNA form, the CDR3 reads TGTGCCAGCAGATTCGGGACCCTAGCAAACACCATATATTTT.

This clonotype was counted ten times or more. This rearrangement joins TRBV6-5 to TRBJ2-1; TRBD2 matches 8 bases. The germline V gene has CDR1 MNHEY and CDR2 SVGAGI. CDR3 length: 16 amino acids. J was trimmed by 8 bases and V by 2 bases; bases with no gene match: 11. The chain's CDR3 is CASSYAVSGGPHEQFF. For the CDR3, the DNA is TGTGCCAGCAGTTACGCGGTCTCGGGGGGGCCACATGAGCAGTTCTTC.

In this sample, this clonotype turned up a few times. This sequence joins TRBV7-6 and TRBJ2-5; weak D call: TRBD1 (5 bases). The CDR3 has 16 amino acids. V lost 0 bases, J lost 5 bases, and 16 bases lay in between. From germline, CDR1 is SGHVS and CDR2 FNYEAQ. This chain's CDR3 is CASSLAIGRGEETQYF. The CDR3 DNA sequence: TGTGCCAGCAGCTTAGCGATAGGAAGGGGCGAGGAGACCCAGTACTTC.

This clonotype was found many times. V and J are TRBV4-1 and TRBJ2-5; a weak D match, TRBD2 (5 bases). Germline V gene data show CDR1 as MGHRA and CDR2 as YSYEKL. This CDR3 contains 13 residues. V was pared by 1 base and J by 5 bases, with 8 bases between. The CDR3 DNA follows: TGCGCCAGCAGCCAAGGAGGGTGGGAGACCCAGTACTTC. Protein sequence: CASSQGGWETQYF.

This clonotype appeared many times. The chain couples TRBV15 to TRBJ2-5; D is uncertain. Germline CDR1 and CDR2: LNHNV and YYDKDF (reference sequence). Trimming took off 2 bases at V and 2 bases at J, with 12 bases between the two ends. This CDR3 spans 15 amino acids. The CDR3 is CATSRLRTRQETQYF. The CDR3, as DNA: TGTGCCACCAGCAGATTAAGGACCCGACAAGAGACCCAGTACTTC.

This clonotype was recorded many times. This chain connects TRBV6-6 to TRBJ1-5; D not certain. The CDR3 covers 12 residues. Per germline, CDR1 MNHNY and CDR2 SVGAGI (reference sequence). V was shortened by 7 bases and J by 3 bases, with 7 bases between the two germline ends. The CDR3 region has the DNA TGTGCCAGCACTGGAACCAATCAGCCCCAGCATTTT. It encodes CASTGTNQPQHF.

This clonotype showed up many times. CDR3 sequence: CASSLRSSGNTEAFF. For the CDR3, the DNA is TGCGCCAGCAGCTTGAGAAGTAGCGGGAACACTGAAGCTTTCTTT. The chain links TRBV5-1 to TRBJ1-1; no firm D call. CDR1 and CDR2 from the germline V gene are SGHRS and YFSETQ. CDR3 size: 15 residues. V dropped 1 base and J dropped 1 base, with 11 bases sitting between them.

This chain connects TRBV30 to TRBJ1-2; D call uncertain. The CDR3 has 13 residues. V was clipped by 2 bases and J by 8 bases, with 15 bases between them. In germline, CDR1 is GTSNPN, CDR2 SVGIG (reference sequence). DNA of the CDR3: TGTGCCTGGAGTCGCAACTACCGCGAGGGCTACACCTTC. Translated, it gives CAWSRNYREGYTF.

This clonotype was seen many times. The chain links TRBV29-1 to TRBJ1-2; D unclear. V lost 5 bases and J 2 bases, leaving 9 bases between the germline ends. The CDR3 sequence is 12 residues long. CDR1 is SQVTM and CDR2 is ANQGSEA in the germline V gene. The CDR3, as DNA: TGCAGCGTTTCTCCCACAAACTATGGCTACACCTTC. This sequence encodes CSVSPTNYGYTF.

This clonotype was found many times. The chain recombines TRBV12-3 or TRBV12-4 with TRBJ1-1; the D gene is possibly TRBD1 (5 bases). The CDR3 consists of 11 residues. The V end lost 4 bases, the J end lost 11 bases, and 11 bases lay between the germline ends. CDR3 loop: CASSSGPGAFF. The CDR3 bases are TGTGCCAGCAGTTCGGGACCGGGGGCTTTCTTT.

This clonotype was observed at least ten times. V and J are TRBV6-5 and TRBJ2-7; D gene ambiguous. The V and J ends lost 1 base and 6 bases respectively, with 4 bases between them. Germline CDR1 is MNHEY and CDR2 is SVGAGI. The CDR3 is made up of 11 amino acids. The CDR3 DNA follows: TGTGCCAGCAGTTACTTGGCCGAGCAGTACTTC. Translating it yields CASSYLAEQYF.

The sample holds many counts of this clonotype. The rearrangement uses TRBV4-3 and TRBJ2-3; 9 bases map to TRBD1. The CDR3 totals 15 residues. The trim removed 3 bases at V and 3 bases at J, leaving 4 bases unmatched. Germline V CDR1 and CDR2: LGHNA, YSLEER. The chain's CDR3 is CASSHPGQGTDTQYF. DNA for the CDR3: TGCGCCAGCAGCCACCCGGGACAGGGAACAGATACGCAGTATTTT.

This clonotype was seen repeatedly, ten times or more. The chain couples TRBV11-1 to TRBJ2-5, with D perhaps TRBD2 (7 bases). The CDR3 extends over 15 amino acids. Trimming left V 2 bases short and J 5 bases short, with 15 bases between. Per the germline V gene, CDR1 is SGHAT and CDR2 is FQDESV (reference sequence). CDR3 sequence (DNA): TGTGCCAGCAGCTTAACCGCGGGGGCGGAGGAGACCCAGTACTTC. Its protein product is CASSLTAGAEETQYF.